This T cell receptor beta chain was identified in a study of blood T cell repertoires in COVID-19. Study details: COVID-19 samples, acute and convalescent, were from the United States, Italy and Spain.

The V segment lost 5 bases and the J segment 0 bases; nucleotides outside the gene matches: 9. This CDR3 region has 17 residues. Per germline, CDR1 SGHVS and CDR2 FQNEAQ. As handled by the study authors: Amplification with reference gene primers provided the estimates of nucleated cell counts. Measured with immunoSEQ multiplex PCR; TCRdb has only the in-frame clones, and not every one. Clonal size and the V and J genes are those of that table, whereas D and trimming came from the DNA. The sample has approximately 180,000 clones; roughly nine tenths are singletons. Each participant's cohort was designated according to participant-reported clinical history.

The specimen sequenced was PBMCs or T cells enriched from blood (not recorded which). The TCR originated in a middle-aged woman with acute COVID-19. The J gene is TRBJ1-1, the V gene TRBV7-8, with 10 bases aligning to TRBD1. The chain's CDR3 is CASSPRDRGGMNTEAFF. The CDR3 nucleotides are TGTGCCAGCAGCCCGCGGGACAGGGGAGGAATGAACACTGAAGCTTTCTTT.